The entry that follows covers one T cell receptor beta chain sequence. The antigen is not known. There were likely unrecorded immune exposures, though donors were nominally healthy when sampled. V was pared by 4 bases and J by 10 bases, with 7 bases of the junction left unmatched. In germline, CDR1 is SGHNT, CDR2 YYREEE (reference sequence). The CDR3 contains 15 residues. This entry comes from a study of cytomegalovirus exposure and HLA in healthy donors. Whole-study results and caveats: A later analysis found TCR association rates differed by HLA locus, highest for DRB1 and lowest for HLA-C. The study listed 150 to 200 cytomegalovirus-associated TCR beta chains. By a later analysis, the bulk of CMV-associated TCR beta chains appeared HLA-restricted.

The PCR employed 60 Vbeta primers together with 13 Jbeta primers. This table comes from immunoSEQ multiplex PCR, and its TCRdb copy is limited to in-frame clones, with some not included. The sample records some 130,000 clones, over 75% being singletons. Sample: PBMCs. V usage is TRBV5-4 and J usage is TRBJ2-1; 14 bases are a match to TRBD2. The source is a man aged 25 to 40 in good health. The CDR3 sequence: CASSRGTSGSVEQFF. In DNA, the CDR3 is TGTGCCAGCAGCAGGGGGACTAGCGGGAGTGTGGAGCAGTTCTTC.